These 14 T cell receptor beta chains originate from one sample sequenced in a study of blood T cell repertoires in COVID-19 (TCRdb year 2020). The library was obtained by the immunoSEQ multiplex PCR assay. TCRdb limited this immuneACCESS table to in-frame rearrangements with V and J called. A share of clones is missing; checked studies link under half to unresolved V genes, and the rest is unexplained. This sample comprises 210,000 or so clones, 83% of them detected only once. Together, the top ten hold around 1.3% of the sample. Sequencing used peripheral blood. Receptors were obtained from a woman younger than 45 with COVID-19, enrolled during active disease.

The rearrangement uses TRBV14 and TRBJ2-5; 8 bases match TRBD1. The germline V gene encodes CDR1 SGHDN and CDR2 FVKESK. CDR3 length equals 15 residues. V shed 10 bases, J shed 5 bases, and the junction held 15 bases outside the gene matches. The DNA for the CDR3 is TGTGCCACCCAAGAGATCGGGACAGGATCGGAGACCCAGTACTTC. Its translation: CATQEIGTGSETQYF.

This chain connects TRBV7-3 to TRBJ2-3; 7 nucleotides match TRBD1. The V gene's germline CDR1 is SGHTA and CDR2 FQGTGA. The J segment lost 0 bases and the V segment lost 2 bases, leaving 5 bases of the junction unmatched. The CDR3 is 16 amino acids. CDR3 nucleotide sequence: TGTGCCAGCAGCTTACGAGGGGGCAGGAGCACAGATACGCAGTATTTT. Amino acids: CASSLRGGRSTDTQYF.

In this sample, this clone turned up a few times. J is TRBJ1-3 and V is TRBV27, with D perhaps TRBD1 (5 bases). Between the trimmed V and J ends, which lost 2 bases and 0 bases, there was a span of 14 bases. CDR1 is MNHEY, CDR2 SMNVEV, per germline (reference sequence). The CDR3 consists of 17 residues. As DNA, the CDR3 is TGTGCCAGCAGTTTAAGGGCGGGGGGAAGCTCTGGAAACACCATATATTTT. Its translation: CASSLRAGGSSGNTIYF.

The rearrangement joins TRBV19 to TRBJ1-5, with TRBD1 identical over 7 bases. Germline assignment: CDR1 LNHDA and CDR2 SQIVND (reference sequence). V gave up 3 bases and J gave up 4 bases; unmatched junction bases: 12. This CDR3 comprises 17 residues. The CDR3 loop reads CASSISGTALANQPQHF. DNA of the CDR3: TGTGCCAGTAGTATCTCCGGGACAGCCTTAGCAAATCAGCCCCAGCATTTT.

CDR3 region: CASIFGREGYNEQFF. DNA for the CDR3: TGTGCCAGCATTTTCGGGAGGGAGGGGTACAATGAGCAGTTCTTC. The J gene is TRBJ2-1, the V gene TRBV2, with 8 bases that match TRBD2. V was clipped by 7 bases and J by 4 bases; unmatched bases: 9. CDR1 and CDR2 from the germline V gene are SNHLY and FYNNEI. This CDR3 comprises 15 residues.

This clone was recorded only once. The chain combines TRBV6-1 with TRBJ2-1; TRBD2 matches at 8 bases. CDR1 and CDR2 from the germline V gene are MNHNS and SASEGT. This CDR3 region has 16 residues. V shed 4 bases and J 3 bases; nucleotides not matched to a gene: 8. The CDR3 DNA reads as TGTGCCAGCAGTGCCCTGAGCGGGGGCCACTACAATGAGCAGTTCTTC. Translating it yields CASSALSGGHYNEQFF.

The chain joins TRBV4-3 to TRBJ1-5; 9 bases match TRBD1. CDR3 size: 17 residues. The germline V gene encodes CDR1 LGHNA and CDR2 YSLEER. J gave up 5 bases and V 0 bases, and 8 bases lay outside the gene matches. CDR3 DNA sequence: TGCGCCAGCAGCCAAGATGCCGGGACAGGGTCCCATCAGCCCCAGCATTTT. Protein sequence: CASSQDAGTGSHQPQHF.

The CDR3, as DNA: TGTGCCAGCAGTGACGGGACTAGATGGATAGACAATGAGCAGTTCTTC. Protein sequence: CASSDGTRWIDNEQFF. The rearrangement links TRBV2 to TRBJ2-1; 8 nucleotides align to TRBD2. The CDR3 consists of 16 residues. V dropped 3 bases and J dropped 5; count of bases not matched to a gene: 9. CDR1 and CDR2 (germline): SNHLY, FYNNEI.

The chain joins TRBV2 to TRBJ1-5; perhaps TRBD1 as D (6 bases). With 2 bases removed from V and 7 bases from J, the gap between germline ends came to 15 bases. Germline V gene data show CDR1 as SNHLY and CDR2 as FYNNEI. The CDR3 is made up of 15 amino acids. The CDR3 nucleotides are TGTGCCAGCAGTGAAAGACAGGCCGTCGGACAGCCCCAGCATTTT. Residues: CASSERQAVGQPQHF.

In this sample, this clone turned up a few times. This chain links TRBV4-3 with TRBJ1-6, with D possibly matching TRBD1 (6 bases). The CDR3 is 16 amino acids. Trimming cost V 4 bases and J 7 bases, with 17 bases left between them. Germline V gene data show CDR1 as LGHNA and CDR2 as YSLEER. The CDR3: CASSPGTTMGNSPLHF. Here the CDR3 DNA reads TGCGCCAGCAGCCCTGGGACAACTATGGGGAATTCACCCCTCCACTTT.

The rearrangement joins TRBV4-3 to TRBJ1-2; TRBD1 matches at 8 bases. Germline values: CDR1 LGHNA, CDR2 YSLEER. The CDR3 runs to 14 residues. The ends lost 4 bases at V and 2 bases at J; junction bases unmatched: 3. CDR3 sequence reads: CASSPDRVNYGYTF. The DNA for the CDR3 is TGCGCCAGCAGCCCGGACAGGGTGAACTATGGCTACACCTTC.

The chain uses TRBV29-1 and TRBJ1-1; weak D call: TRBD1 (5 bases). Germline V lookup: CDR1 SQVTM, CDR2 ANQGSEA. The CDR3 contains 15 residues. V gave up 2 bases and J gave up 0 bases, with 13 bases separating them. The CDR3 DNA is TGCAGCGTTGAAAGGGGCCCCCTATTGAACACTGAAGCTTTCTTT. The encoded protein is CSVERGPLLNTEAFF.

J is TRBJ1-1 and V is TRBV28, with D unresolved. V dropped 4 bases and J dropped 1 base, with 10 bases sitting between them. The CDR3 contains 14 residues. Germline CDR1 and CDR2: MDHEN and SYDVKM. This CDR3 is CASSSPEGNTEAFF. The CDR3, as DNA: TGTGCCAGCAGTTCACCTGAGGGGAACACTGAAGCTTTCTTT.

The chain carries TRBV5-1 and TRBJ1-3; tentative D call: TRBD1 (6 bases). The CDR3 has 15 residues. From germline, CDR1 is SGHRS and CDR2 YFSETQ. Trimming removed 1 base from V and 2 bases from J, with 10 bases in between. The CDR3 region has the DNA TGCGCCAGCAGCTTGCATGCAGGGGCTGGAAACACCATATATTTT. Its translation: CASSLHAGAGNTIYF. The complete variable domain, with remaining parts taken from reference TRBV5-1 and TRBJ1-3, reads KAGVTQTPRYLIKTRGQQVTLSCSPISGHRSVSWYQQTPGQGLQFLFEYFSETQRNKGNFPGRFSGRQFSNSRSEMNVSTLELGDSALYLCASSLHAGAGNTIYFGEGSWLTVV.